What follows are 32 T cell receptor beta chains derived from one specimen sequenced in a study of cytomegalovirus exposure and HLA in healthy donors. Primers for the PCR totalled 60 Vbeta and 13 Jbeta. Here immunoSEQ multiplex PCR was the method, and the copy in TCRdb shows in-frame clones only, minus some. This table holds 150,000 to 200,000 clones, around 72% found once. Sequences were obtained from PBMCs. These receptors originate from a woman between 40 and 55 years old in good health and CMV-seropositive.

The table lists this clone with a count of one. CDR3 DNA sequence: TGTGCCAGCAGCTTCGCGACCGGGGGGGGGAGCGAAGAGACCCAGTACTTC. The encoded protein is CASSFATGGGSEETQYF. The chain uses TRBV7-6 and TRBJ2-5, with 8 bases fitting TRBD2. This CDR3 spans 17 amino acids. Germline V lookup: CDR1 SGHVS, CDR2 FNYEAQ. Trimming removed 3 bases from V and 3 bases from J; junction bases left unmatched: 12.

The CDR3 region is CASSIATGINEKLFF. The CDR3 bases are TGTGCCAGTAGTATCGCCACAGGCATCAATGAAAAACTGTTTTTT. The chain recombines TRBV19 with TRBJ1-4; D is perhaps TRBD1 (5 bases). The germline V and J ends were trimmed by 3 bases and 5 bases, with 13 bases remaining between them. The CDR3 sequence is 15 residues long. CDR1 is LNHDA, CDR2 SQIVND, per germline (reference sequence).

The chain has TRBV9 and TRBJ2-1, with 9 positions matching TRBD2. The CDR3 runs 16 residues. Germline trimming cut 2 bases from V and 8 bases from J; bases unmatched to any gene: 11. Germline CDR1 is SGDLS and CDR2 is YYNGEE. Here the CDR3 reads CASSVNSRGGFDEQFF. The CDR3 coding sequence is TGTGCCAGCAGCGTCAACTCGCGGGGGGGCTTCGATGAGCAGTTCTTC. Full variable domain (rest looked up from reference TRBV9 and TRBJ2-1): DSGVTQTPKHLITATGQRVTLRCSPRSGDLSVYWYQQSLDQGLQFLIQYYNGEERAKGNILERFSAQQFPDLHSELNLSSLELGDSALYFCASSVNSRGGFDEQFFGPGTRLTVL.

Here the CDR3 reads CASSLAEGQDGYTF. The CDR3 nucleotides read TGCGCCAGCAGCTTGGCCGAGGGACAGGATGGCTACACCTTC. The chain couples TRBV5-1 to TRBJ1-2, with 8 bases matching TRBD1. The germline CDR1 and CDR2 sequences are SGHRS and YFSETQ. The length of the CDR3 is 14 residues. After removal of 0 bases from V and 6 bases from J, the junction contained 4 bases not matched to a gene. Full variable domain (outside the CDR3, taken from reference TRBV5-1 and TRBJ1-2): KAGVTQTPRYLIKTRGQQVTLSCSPISGHRSVSWYQQTPGQGLQFLFEYFSETQRNKGNFPGRFSGRQFSNSRSEMNVSTLELGDSALYLCASSLAEGQDGYTFGSGTRLTVV.

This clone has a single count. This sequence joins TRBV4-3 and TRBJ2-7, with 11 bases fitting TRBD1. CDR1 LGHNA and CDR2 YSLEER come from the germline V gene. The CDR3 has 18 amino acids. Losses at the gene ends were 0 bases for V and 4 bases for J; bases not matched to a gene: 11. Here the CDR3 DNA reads TGCGCCAGCAGCCAAGATTTAACAGGACAGGGGGCGCGGTACGAGCAGTACTTC. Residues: CASSQDLTGQGARYEQYF.

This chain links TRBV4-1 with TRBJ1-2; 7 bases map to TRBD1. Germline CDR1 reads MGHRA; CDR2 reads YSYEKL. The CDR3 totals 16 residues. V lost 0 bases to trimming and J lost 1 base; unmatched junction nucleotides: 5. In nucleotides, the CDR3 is TGCGCCAGCAGCCAAGATCAGGGGGACAATAACTATGGCTACACCTTC. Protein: CASSQDQGDNNYGYTF.

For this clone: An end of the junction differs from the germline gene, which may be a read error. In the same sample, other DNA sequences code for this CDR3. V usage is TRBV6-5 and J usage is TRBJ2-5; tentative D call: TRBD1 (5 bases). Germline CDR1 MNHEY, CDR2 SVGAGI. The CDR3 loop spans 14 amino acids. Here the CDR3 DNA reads TGTGCTAGCAGTTACTCATGGGGCTGGGAGACCCAGTACTTC. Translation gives CASSYSWGWETQYF.

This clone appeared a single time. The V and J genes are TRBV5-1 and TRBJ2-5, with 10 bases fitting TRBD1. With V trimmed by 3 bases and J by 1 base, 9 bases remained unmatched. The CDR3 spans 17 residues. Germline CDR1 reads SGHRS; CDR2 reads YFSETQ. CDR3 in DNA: TGCGCCAGCAGCTCGAGTTCCCGGGACAGGGGCCAAGAGACCCAGTACTTC. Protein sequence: CASSSSSRDRGQETQYF.

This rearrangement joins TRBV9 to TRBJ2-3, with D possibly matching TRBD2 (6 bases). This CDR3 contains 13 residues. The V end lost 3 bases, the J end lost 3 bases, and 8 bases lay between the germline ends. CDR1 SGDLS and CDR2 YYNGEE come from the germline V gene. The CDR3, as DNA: TGTGCCAGCAGCGGGGGGGAGACAGATACGCAGTATTTT. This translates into CASSGGETDTQYF.

The CDR3 region has the DNA TGTGCCAGCAGCTTAACTCCAGGGAATAATTCACCCCTCCACTTT. Its protein product is CASSLTPGNNSPLHF. The J gene is TRBJ1-6, the V gene TRBV11-2; weak D call: TRBD1 (5 bases). V was trimmed by 2 bases and J by 5 bases, leaving 10 bases between them. CDR3 length: 15 amino acids. Germline V gene data show CDR1 as SGHAT and CDR2 as FQNNGV.

CDR3 amino acids: CASSLGGAGGRLGYNQPQHF. The CDR3, as DNA: TGTGCCAGCAGCTTAGGGGGGGCAGGGGGTCGGTTAGGGTATAATCAGCCCCAGCATTTT. The rearrangement joins TRBV7-8 to TRBJ1-5; TRBD1 matches 7 bases. This CDR3 is built from 20 residues. Trimming at V came to 1 base and at J to 4 bases, leaving 19 bases not matched to a gene. CDR1 and CDR2 from the germline V gene are SGHVS and FQNEAQ. Using reference TRBV7-8 and TRBJ1-5 for the parts outside the CDR3, the full variable domain is GAGVSQSPRYKVAKRGQDVALRCDPISGHVSLFWYQQALGQGPEFLTYFQNEAQLDKSGLPSDRFFAERPEGSVSTLKIQRTQQEDSAVYLCASSLGGAGGRLGYNQPQHFGDGTRLSIL.

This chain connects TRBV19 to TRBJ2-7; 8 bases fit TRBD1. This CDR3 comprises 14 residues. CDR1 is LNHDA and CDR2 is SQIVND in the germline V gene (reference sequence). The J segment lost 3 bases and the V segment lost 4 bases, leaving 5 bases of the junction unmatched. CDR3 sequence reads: CASSRWDRIYEQYF. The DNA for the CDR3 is TGTGCCAGTAGTAGATGGGACAGGATCTACGAGCAGTACTTC.

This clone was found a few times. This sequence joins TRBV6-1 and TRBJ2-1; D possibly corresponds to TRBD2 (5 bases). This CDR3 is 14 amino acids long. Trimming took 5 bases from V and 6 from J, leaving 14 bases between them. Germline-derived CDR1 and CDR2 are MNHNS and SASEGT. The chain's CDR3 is CASSPGLVSNEQFF. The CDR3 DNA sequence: TGTGCCAGCAGTCCTGGACTCGTCTCCAATGAGCAGTTCTTC.

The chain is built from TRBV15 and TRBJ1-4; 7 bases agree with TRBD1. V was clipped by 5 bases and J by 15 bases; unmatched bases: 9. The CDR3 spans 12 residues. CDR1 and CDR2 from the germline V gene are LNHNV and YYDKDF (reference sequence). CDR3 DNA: TGTGCCACCAGCGAGCGGACAGGTGGTGTGTTTTTT. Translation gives CATSERTGGVFF.

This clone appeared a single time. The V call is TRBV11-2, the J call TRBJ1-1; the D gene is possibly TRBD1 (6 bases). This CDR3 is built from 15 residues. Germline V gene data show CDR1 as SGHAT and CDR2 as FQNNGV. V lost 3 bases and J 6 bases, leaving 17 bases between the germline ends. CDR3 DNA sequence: TGTGCCAGCAGCTTCCGAGACCGACAGGTCGCTGAAGCTTTCTTT. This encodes CASSFRDRQVAEAFF.

CDR3 sequence: CASSPGGGETDTQYF. The CDR3 nucleotides read TGTGCCAGCAGCCCAGGCGGGGGGGAGACAGATACGCAGTATTTT. The V gene is TRBV6-5, the J gene TRBJ2-3; the match to TRBD2 covers 9 bases. Germline CDR1 is MNHEY and CDR2 is SVGAGI. Trimming at V came to 6 bases and at J to 3 bases, leaving 7 bases not matched to a gene. The CDR3 is 15 residues long.

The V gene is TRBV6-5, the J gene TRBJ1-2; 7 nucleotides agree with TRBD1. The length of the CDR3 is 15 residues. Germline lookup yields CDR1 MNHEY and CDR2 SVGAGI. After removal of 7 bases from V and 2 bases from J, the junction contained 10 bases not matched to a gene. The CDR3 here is CASTPSWGQNYGYTF. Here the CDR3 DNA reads TGTGCCAGCACTCCCTCTTGGGGACAGAACTATGGCTACACCTTC.

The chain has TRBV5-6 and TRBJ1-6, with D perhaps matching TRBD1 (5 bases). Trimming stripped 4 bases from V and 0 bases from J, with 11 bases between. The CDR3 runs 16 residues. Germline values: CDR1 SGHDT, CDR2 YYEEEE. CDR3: CASSPRQSSYNSPLHF. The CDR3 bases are TGTGCCAGCAGCCCGCGACAGAGCTCCTATAATTCACCCCTCCACTTT.

The CDR3 DNA is TGTGCCAGCAGCCATACACAGGGGGTAGTTGGCTACACCTTC. The encoded protein is CASSHTQGVVGYTF. The chain joins TRBV5-6 to TRBJ1-2; 8 nucleotides match TRBD1. Trimming at V came to 4 bases and at J to 7 bases, leaving 9 bases not matched to a gene. There are 14 residues in the CDR3. CDR1 and CDR2 from the germline V gene are SGHDT and YYEEEE.

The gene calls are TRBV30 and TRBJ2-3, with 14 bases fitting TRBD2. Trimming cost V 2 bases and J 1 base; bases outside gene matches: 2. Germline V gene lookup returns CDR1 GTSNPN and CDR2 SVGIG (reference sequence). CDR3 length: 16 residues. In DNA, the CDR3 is TGTGCCTGGAGTCTGGGACTAGCGGGAGGCACAGATACGCAGTATTTT. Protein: CAWSLGLAGGTDTQYF.

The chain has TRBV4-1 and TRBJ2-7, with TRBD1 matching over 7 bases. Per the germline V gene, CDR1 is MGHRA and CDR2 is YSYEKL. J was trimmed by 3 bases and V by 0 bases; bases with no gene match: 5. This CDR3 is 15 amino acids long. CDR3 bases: TGCGCCAGCAGCCAAGAAAAGGGGGCTCACTACGAGCAGTACTTC. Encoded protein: CASSQEKGAHYEQYF.

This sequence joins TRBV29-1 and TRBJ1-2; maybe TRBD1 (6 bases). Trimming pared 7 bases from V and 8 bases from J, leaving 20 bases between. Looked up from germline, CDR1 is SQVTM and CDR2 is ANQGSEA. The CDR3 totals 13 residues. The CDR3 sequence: CSAEDSYDRGYTF. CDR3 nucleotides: TGCAGCGCGGAAGACAGCTACGACAGGGGCTACACCTTC.

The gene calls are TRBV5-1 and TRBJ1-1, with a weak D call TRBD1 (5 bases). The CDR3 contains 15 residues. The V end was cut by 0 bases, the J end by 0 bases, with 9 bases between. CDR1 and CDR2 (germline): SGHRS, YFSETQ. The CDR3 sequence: CASSLVQGLNTEAFF. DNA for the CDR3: TGCGCCAGCAGCTTGGTCCAGGGTTTGAACACTGAAGCTTTCTTT.

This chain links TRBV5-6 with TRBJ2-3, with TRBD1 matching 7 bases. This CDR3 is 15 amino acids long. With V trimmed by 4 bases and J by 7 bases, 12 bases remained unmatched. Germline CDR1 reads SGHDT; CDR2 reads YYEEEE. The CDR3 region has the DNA TGTGCCAGCAGCAACCCGTGGACAGGAACAAATACGCAGTATTTT. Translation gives CASSNPWTGTNTQYF.

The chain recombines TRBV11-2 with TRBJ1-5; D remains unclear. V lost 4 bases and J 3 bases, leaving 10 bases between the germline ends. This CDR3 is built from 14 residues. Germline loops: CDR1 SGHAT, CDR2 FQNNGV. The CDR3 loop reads CASSSSGNNQPQHF. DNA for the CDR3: TGTGCCAGCAGCTCTTCCGGGAACAATCAGCCCCAGCATTTT.

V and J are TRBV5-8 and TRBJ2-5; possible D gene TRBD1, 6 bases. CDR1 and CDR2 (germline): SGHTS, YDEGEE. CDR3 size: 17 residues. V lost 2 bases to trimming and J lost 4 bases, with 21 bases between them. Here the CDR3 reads CASSFYNPIKGVETQYF. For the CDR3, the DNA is TGTGCCAGCAGCTTCTATAACCCCATCAAGGGGGTAGAGACCCAGTACTTC.

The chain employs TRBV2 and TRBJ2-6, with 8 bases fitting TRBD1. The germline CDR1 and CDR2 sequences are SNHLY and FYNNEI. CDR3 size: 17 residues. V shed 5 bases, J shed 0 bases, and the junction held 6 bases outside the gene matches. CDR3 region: CASSMDRAASGANVLTF. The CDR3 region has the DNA TGTGCCAGCAGTATGGACAGGGCTGCCTCTGGGGCCAACGTCCTGACTTTC.

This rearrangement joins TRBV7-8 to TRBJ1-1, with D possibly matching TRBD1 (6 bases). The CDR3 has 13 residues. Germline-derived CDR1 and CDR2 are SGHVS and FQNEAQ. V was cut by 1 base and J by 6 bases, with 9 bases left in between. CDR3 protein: CASSLGRQAEAFF. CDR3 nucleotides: TGTGCCAGCAGCTTAGGGAGACAGGCTGAAGCTTTCTTT.

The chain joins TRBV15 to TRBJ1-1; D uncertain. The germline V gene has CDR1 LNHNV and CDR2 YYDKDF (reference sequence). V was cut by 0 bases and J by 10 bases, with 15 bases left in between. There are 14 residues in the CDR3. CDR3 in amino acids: CATSRDRDGRVAFF. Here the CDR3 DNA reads TGTGCCACCAGCAGAGATCGTGACGGGAGGGTAGCTTTCTTT.

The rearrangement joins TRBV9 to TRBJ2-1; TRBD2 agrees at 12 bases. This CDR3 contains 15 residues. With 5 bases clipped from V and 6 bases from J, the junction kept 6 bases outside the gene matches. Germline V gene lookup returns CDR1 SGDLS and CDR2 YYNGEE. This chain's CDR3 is CASSPSGGAGNEQFF. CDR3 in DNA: TGTGCCAGCAGTCCTAGCGGGGGGGCGGGCAATGAGCAGTTCTTC.

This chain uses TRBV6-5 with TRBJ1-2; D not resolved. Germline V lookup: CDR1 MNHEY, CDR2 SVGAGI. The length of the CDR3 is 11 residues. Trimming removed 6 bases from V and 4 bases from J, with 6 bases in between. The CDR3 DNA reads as TGTGCCAGCAGGGGCGCCTATGGCTACACCTTC. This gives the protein CASRGAYGYTF.

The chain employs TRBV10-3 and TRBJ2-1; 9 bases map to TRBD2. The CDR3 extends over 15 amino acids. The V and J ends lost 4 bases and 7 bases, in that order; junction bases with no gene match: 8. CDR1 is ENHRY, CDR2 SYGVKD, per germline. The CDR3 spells CAISGVAGVYNEQFF. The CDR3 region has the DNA TGTGCCATCAGTGGGGTAGCGGGAGTTTATAATGAGCAGTTCTTC.